This entry features one TCR beta chain sequence. What it recognizes is unknown. This CDR3 is built from 13 residues. Per the germline V gene, CDR1 is SGHTA and CDR2 is FQGTGA. Trimming removed 3 bases from V and 3 bases from J, with 8 bases in between. The data were taken from a study of beta chain features in type 1 diabetes. The wider study: All of the samples together had approximately 100,000,000 sorted cells examined.

Since all of the isolated RNA was reverse transcribed, expressed TCRB transcripts were what got sequenced. Sequencing used immunoSEQ multiplex PCR; TCRdb keeps in-frame clones, though not all of them. The sample has some 45,000 clones; about 51% are singletons. Purity above 95% was achieved in all sorted populations. Notes on the study in general: In every one of the four CD4+ subsets, TCRB CDR3s were moderately but significantly shorter in Type 1 diabetes patients. cDNA-based reads could over-represent cells with high TCR expression.

The TCR originated in a woman between 18 and 29 years old in good health. The sequenced sample was Tregs from blood. This chain uses TRBV7-3 with TRBJ1-2; no definite D call. CDR3 sequence (DNA): TGTGCCAGCAGCTTTCCTAAGTACTATGGCTACACCTTC. Its translation is CASSFPKYYGYTF.